This passage covers 3 T cell receptor beta chains from one sample sequenced in a study of T cell clusters in autoimmune cytopenias. TRB was amplified from 250 ng of peripheral blood genomic DNA per sample. TRB rearrangements were amplified by touch-down multiplex PCR with mixed TRB-A/B primers. TCRdb reworked the multiplex PCR reads into one entry per CDR3 protein, no DNA. Here the sample table reports several thousand distinct CDR3 sequences. The same sample was also used in a study of T cell repertoires in aging, cancer and after chemotherapy.

The sequenced sample was peripheral blood. These receptor sequences come from a human donor in good health.

V usage is TRBV19 and J usage is TRBJ2-7. The CDR3 has 16 amino acids. Per germline, CDR1 LNHDA and CDR2 SQIVND (reference sequence). The CDR3 sequence is CASSKGFRSISYEQYF.

This clonotype is identified as medium-sized from frequency. The rearrangement joins TRBV19 to TRBJ1-5. Germline CDR1 and CDR2: LNHDA and SQIVND (reference sequence). The CDR3 spans 15 residues. CDR3 region: CASSIAQALGQPQHF.

This chain links TRBV6-1 with TRBJ1-2; there is no DNA to check the TCRdb D call of TRBD1. CDR3 size: 14 residues. Germline V CDR1 and CDR2: MNHNS, SASEGT. CDR3 region: CASRWGQITHGYTF.